The clone carrying this T cell receptor (beta chain) showed up just once. The germline V gene has CDR1 SGHTA and CDR2 FQGTGA. The germline V and J ends were trimmed by 8 bases and 6 bases, with 14 bases remaining between them. The CDR3 contains 12 residues. The sample is drawn from a study of cytomegalovirus exposure and HLA in healthy donors. PCR used 60 Vbeta primers and 13 Jbeta primers. Some clones are missing from TCRdb's copy, which holds only in-frame ones; the method was immunoSEQ multiplex PCR. Here the sample spans tens of thousands of clones, about 81% being singletons. The rearrangement links TRBV7-3 to TRBJ2-7; possible D gene TRBD2, 5 bases. This TCR was sampled from a human donor in good health. The material sequenced was PBMCs. CDR3 sequence (DNA): TGTGCCAGCTCCTACCCCGGAGGCGAGCAGTACTTC. Translating it yields CASSYPGGEQYF.